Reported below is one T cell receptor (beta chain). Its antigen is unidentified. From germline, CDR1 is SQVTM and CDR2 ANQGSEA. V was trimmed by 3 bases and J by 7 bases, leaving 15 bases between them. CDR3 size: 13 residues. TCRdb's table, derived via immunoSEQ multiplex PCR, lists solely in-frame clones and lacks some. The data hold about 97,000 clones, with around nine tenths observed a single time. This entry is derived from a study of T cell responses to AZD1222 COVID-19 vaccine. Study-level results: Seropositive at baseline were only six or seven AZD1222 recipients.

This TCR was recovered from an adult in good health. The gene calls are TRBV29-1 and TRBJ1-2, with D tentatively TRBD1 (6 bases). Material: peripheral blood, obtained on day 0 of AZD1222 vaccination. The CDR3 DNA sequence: TGCAGCGTTGACCCCGGGGGCGGCGGTGGCTACACCTTC. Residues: CSVDPGGGGGYTF.